This T cell receptor beta chain appears in the sequencing data of a study of technical replicates of blood from four donors (dated by TCRdb to about 2017). As for this clone: Its antigen specificity is not known. Nothing much larger sits one base from this clone, and base qualities are not available.

Receptors were amplified or captured by the immunoSEQ multiplex PCR assay. TCRdb's version of the immuneACCESS table is confined to in-frame rearrangements and falls short of the full clone set. An unresolved V gene accounts for under half of the shortfall where checked; the remainder is of unknown origin. Across this sample there are some 76,000 clones, with under 99% seen only once. The top ten clones comprise approximately 0.2% of the sample. Reading from cysteine to phenylalanine, the CDR3 counts 14 amino acids. Left in the record is the CDR3 DNA by itself, 42 bases read in frame from the first base. The junction shows trimming of 6 bases on V and 5 bases on J, plus 17 bases between the germline ends. The germline V gene gives CDR1 as MNHEY and CDR2 as SVGAGI.

Recombination connected TRBV6-5 to TRBJ2-7; TRBD1 is a weak D gene call, 5 bases matching. The sequenced sample was T cells isolated from PBMCs. The receptor comes from a human donor in good health. This receptor carries the CDR3 CASRRGREFHEQYF. The bases are TGTGCCAGCAGGAGAGGCAGGGAATTTCACGAGCAGTACTTC.